Listed below are T cell receptor beta chains from one sample, sequenced in a study of OX40 agonist ivuxolimab in advanced cancers. Sequencing was performed with immunoSEQ multiplex PCR; in TCRdb, only in-frame clones are kept and a portion is missing. Among tens of thousands of clones listed, roughly nine tenths were seen once. The sequencing used CD4+ or CD8+ T cells sorted from blood, collected in a trial of the OX40 agonist ivuxolimab. These receptors came from an adult with an advanced solid tumor such as melanoma, head and neck, liver or kidney cancer. Each CDR3 is given with its conserved first and last residue. Each record gives: clone size, V gene, D gene, J gene, CDR3 protein, CDR3 DNA. D genes are given only for firm matches. Where a row states a size, it is once, few, many or the class of an expanded clone; other rows omit it.

>.|TRBV27|.|TRBJ1-3
CASSSKDSSSGNTIYF
TGTGCCAGCAGCTCCAAGGACTCGAGCTCTGGAAACACCATATATTTT
>few|TRBV27|TRBD2|TRBJ2-1
CASRGGEAVRNEQFF
TGTGCCAGCAGGGGGGGGGAGGCGGTCAGGAATGAGCAGTTCTTC
>.|TRBV4-3|TRBD2|TRBJ2-7
CASSPGEGIAGDEQYF
TGCGCCAGCAGCCCTGGAGAGGGAATAGCGGGGGACGAGCAGTACTTC
>.|TRBV7-6|TRBD2|TRBJ2-3
CASSEREPFTDTQYF
TGTGCCAGCAGCGAGCGGGAGCCGTTCACAGATACGCAGTATTTT
>.|TRBV4-3|TRBD1|TRBJ2-1
CASSQDGTGHEQFF
TGCGCCAGCAGCCAAGATGGGACAGGGCATGAGCAGTTCTTC
>.|TRBV9|.|TRBJ2-1
CASSVARGQYNEQFF
TGTGCCAGCAGCGTAGCGAGGGGCCAATACAATGAGCAGTTCTTC
>once|TRBV9|.|TRBJ2-2
CASSSPGTGELFF
TGTGCCAGCAGCTCACCTGGCACCGGGGAGCTGTTTTTT
>.|TRBV7-9|TRBD2|TRBJ2-1
CASSLGLVEQFF
TGTGCCAGCAGCCTCGGACTAGTCGAGCAGTTCTTC
>.|TRBV30|TRBD2|TRBJ2-4
CASRTSGSPAKNIQYF
TGTGCCTCCAGGACTAGCGGAAGTCCCGCCAAAAACATTCAGTACTTC
>.|TRBV5-5|TRBD1|TRBJ2-6
CASRSGTGATGANVLTF
TGTGCCAGCAGGTCCGGGACAGGGGCGACTGGGGCCAACGTCCTGACTTTC
>.|TRBV27|.|TRBJ1-5
CASSTLDSFYSNQPQHF
TGTGCCAGCAGTACCCTGGACAGCTTTTATAGCAATCAGCCCCAGCATTTT
>.|TRBV4-1|TRBD2|TRBJ2-1
CASSQGGLAGREQFF
TGCGCCAGCAGCCAGGGGGGACTAGCGGGGAGAGAGCAGTTCTTC
>.|TRBV6-5|.|TRBJ1-2
CAVRGAWGYTF
TGTGCCGTAAGAGGGGCCTGGGGCTACACCTTC
>.|TRBV4-1|.|TRBJ2-5
CASSQRGSGETQYF
TGCGCCAGCAGCCAAAGGGGTAGTGGAGAGACCCAGTACTTC
>.|TRBV11-2|.|TRBJ2-1
CASIGKSYNEQFF
TGTGCCAGCATAGGCAAATCCTACAATGAGCAGTTCTTC
>.|TRBV11-2|.|TRBJ2-1
CASSPLGVQGGNYNEQFF
TGTGCCAGCAGTCCCTTGGGCGTGCAAGGAGGGAACTACAATGAGCAGTTCTTC
>once|TRBV9|TRBD1|TRBJ2-7
CASSPRGQGYEQYF
TGTGCCAGCAGCCCCAGGGGACAGGGTTACGAGCAGTACTTC
>once|TRBV27|TRBD2|TRBJ2-5
CASSLLAGMRETQYF
TGTGCCAGCAGTTTGTTAGCGGGTATGCGGGAGACCCAGTACTTC
>.|TRBV25-1|.|TRBJ2-7
CASSEYRQGNSYEQYF
TGTGCCAGCAGTGAATATAGGCAGGGAAATTCCTACGAGCAGTACTTC
>.|TRBV6-1|TRBD2|TRBJ2-3
CASSGLAGGLSTDTQYF
TGTGCCAGCAGTGGACTAGCGGGAGGGTTAAGCACAGATACGCAGTATTTT
>.|TRBV19|.|TRBJ1-1
CASTYTSLSPEAFF
TGTGCCAGTACCTACACATCCCTGAGTCCTGAAGCTTTCTTT
>.|TRBV2|.|TRBJ1-5
CASSPTGYPNQPQHF
TGTGCCAGCAGTCCAACAGGGTATCCAAATCAGCCCCAGCATTTT
>.|TRBV6-1|.|TRBJ2-7
CASSEVHLYEQYF
TGTGCCAGCAGTGAAGTGCATCTTTACGAGCAGTACTTC
>.|TRBV6-5|.|TRBJ2-7
CASSYSSLYEQYF
TGTGCCAGCAGTTACTCATCCCTCTACGAGCAGTACTTC
>.|TRBV9|.|TRBJ1-2
CASSEGLATFFTF
TGTGCCAGCAGCGAGGGGCTGGCGACTTTTTTCACCTTC
>once|TRBV29-1|.|TRBJ2-1
CSVEGKSSSYNEQFF
TGCAGCGTTGAGGGGAAATCGAGCTCCTACAATGAGCAGTTCTTC